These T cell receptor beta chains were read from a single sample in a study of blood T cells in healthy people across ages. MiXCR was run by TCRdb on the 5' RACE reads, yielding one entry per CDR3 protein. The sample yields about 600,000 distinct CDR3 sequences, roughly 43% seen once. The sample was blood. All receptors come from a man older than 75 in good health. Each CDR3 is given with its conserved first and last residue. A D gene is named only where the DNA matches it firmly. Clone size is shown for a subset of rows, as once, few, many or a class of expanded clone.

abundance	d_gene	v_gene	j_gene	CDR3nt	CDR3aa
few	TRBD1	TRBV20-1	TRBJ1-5	TGCAGTGCTCTCAGGGGGCCGGGCAATCAGCCCCAGCATTTT	CSALRGPGNQPQHF
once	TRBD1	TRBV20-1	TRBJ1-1	TGCAGTGCTAGGTACCAGGGGGTTGGAAACACTGAAGCTTTCTTT	CSARYQGVGNTEAFF
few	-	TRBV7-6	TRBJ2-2	TGTGCCAGCAGCCAGCGAGGAGACAGTGCCGGGGAGCTGTTTTTT	CASSQRGDSAGELFF
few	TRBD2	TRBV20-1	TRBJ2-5	TGCAGTGCTCCCCTAGCGGGTTGGCAAGAGACCCAGTACTTC	CSAPLAGWQETQYF
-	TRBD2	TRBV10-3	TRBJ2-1	TGTGCCATCAGTGGGACTAGCGGGGGTCTGTCCTACAATGAGCAGTTCTTC	CAISGTSGGLSYNEQFF
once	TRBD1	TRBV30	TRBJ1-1	TGTGCCTGGAGTTCAAACAGGGGGAACACTGAAGCTTTCTTT	CAWSSNRGNTEAFF
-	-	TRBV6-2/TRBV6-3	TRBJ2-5	TGTGCCAGCAACTCGGTCCGGGGGCAAGAGACCCAGTACTTC	CASNSVRGQETQYF
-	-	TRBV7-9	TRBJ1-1	TGTGCCAGCAGCTTAATCACCGAAGCTTTCTTT	CASSLITEAFF
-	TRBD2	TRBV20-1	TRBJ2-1	TGCAGTGCTAGCGACCCCTTTGGGACTAGTGGGAGCCCCAATGAGCAGTTCTTC	CSASDPFGTSGSPNEQFF
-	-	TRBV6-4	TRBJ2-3	TGTGCCAGCAGCGACCGGGACACAAATACGCAGTATTTT	CASSDRDTNTQYF
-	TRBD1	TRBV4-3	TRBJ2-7	TGCGCCAGCAGCCGAGATCAGAACAGGGGTTTTTACGAGCAGTACTTC	CASSRDQNRGFYEQYF
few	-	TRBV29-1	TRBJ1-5	TGCAGCGTAGCAGGGTGGGATCAGCCCCAGCATTTT	CSVAGWDQPQHF
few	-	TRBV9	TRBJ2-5	TGTGCCAGCAGCCGCGGGGTCGGGGAGACCCAGTACTTC	CASSRGVGETQYF
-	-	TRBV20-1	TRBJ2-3	TGCAGTGCTCCTCGGGCCCCAGATACGCAGTATTTT	CSAPRAPDTQYF
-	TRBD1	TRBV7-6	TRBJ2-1	TGTGCCAGCAGCTCAGGACAGGGGGCGTCAAATGAGCAGTTCTTC	CASSSGQGASNEQFF
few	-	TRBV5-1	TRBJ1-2	TGCGCCAGCAGCTTGGTGTTGGGTTCGAGGGGCTACACCTTC	CASSLVLGSRGYTF
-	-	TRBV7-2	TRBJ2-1	TGTGCCAGCAGCTTAACGGGAGACAACTACAATGAGCAGTTCTTC	CASSLTGDNYNEQFF
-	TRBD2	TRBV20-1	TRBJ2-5	TGCAGTGCCGAAAGCGGGGGGGCAGTGGAGACCCAGTACTTC	CSAESGGAVETQYF
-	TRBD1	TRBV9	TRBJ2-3	TGTGCCGGCAGCGCGGGACAGGCTGGGTCAGATACGCAGTATTTT	CAGSAGQAGSDTQYF
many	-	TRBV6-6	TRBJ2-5	TGTGCCAGCAGTTACTATGAGACCCAGTACTTC	CASSYYETQYF
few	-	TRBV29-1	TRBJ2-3	TGCAGTGTCGGCAGGGGATCAGATACGCAGTATTTT	CSVGRGSDTQYF
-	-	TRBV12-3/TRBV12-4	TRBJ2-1	TGTGCCAGCATTCAGGGTGGCGCCTACAATGAGCAGTTCTTC	CASIQGGAYNEQFF
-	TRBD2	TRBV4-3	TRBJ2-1	TGCGCCAGCAGCCAAGATCTCGTAGCGGGAGGGGACAATGAGCAGTTCTTC	CASSQDLVAGGDNEQFF
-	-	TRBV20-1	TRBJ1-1	TGCAGTGCTAGACAGCCGGCCCCTGAAGCTTTCTTT	CSARQPAPEAFF
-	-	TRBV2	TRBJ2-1	TGTGCCAGCACCTGGGAGGACTCCGACCCCAATGAGCAGTTCTTC	CASTWEDSDPNEQFF
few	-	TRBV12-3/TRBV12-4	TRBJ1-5	TGTGCCAGCACCCCGGGTCTGAGCAATCAGCCCCAGCATTTT	CASTPGLSNQPQHF
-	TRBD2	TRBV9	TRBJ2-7	TGTGCCAGCAGTGCCTACCCGGGACTAGCGGGCTACGAGCAGTACTTC	CASSAYPGLAGYEQYF
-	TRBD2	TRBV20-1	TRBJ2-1	TGCAGTGCTAGAGAGGGACTAGCGGGAGTGAATGAGCAGTTCTTC	CSAREGLAGVNEQFF
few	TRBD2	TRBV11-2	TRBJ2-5	TGTGCCAGCAGCCCTAGCGGGGGAGGTGGGGAGACCCAGTACTTC	CASSPSGGGGETQYF
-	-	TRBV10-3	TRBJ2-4	TGTGCCATCAGTGAGTCCGGGACAGCCAAAAACATTCAGTACTTC	CAISESGTAKNIQYF
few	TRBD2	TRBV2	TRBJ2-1	TGTGCCAGCAGTGAGGCGGGACTAGCGTTGGCTGAGCAGTTCTTC	CASSEAGLALAEQFF
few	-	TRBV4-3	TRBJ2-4	TGCGCCAGCAGCCAAGATAAGGGGACCAAAAACATTCAGTACTTC	CASSQDKGTKNIQYF
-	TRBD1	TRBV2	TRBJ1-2	TGTGCCAGCAGGACCCAGCGGACAGGGAACGGCTACACCTTC	CASRTQRTGNGYTF
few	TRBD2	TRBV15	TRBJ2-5	TGTGCCACCAGCAGAGATCGTCGCGGGGGGTCCAGAGAGACCCAGTACTTC	CATSRDRRGGSRETQYF
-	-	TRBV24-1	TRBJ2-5	TGTGCCACCTCCAGGGGGGGACAGAACCAAGAGACCCAGTACTTC	CATSRGGQNQETQYF
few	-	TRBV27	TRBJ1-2	TGTGCCAGCAGTCCCGGACACCTCAGGGTAGGGGACTATGGCTACACCTTC	CASSPGHLRVGDYGYTF
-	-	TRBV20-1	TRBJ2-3	TGCAGTGCTAGAGATACTCAGGGCGTAGATACGCAGTATTTT	CSARDTQGVDTQYF
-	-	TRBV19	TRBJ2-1	TGTGCCAGTAGAATTTCGGCCCTACAGACCAATGAGCAGTTCTTC	CASRISALQTNEQFF
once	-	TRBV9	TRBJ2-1	TGTGCCAGCAGCGTAGACGGGACCAACAATGAGCAGTTCTTC	CASSVDGTNNEQFF
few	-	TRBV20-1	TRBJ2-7	TGCAGTGCTCCAGGGGAGATGGGAACGTACGAGCAGTACTTC	CSAPGEMGTYEQYF
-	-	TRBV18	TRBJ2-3	TGTGCCAGCTCACCACCGGTGACAGATACGCAGTATTTT	CASSPPVTDTQYF
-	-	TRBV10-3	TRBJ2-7	TGTGCCATCAGCGCGAAAGGGGAAAGCTACGAGCAGTACTTC	CAISAKGESYEQYF
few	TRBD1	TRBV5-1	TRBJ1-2	TGCGCCAGCTGCAGGGGGACGGCCGATGGCTACACCTTC	CASCRGTADGYTF
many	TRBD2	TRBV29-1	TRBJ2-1	TGCAGCGTTGAGGCCCTTAGCGGGGATTATAAGGCCTACAATGAGCAGTTCTTC	CSVEALSGDYKAYNEQFF
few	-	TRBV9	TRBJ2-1	TGTGCCAGCAGCGTAAAGGCCACTCCATACAATGAGCAGTTCTTC	CASSVKATPYNEQFF
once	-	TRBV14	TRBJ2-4	TGTGCCAGCAGCCAAGGAAAGGGGGGGCTAGCCAAAAACATTCAGTACTTC	CASSQGKGGLAKNIQYF
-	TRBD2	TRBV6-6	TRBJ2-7	TGTGCCAGCAGTTCTGGGACTATCAGTGACGAGCAGTACTTC	CASSSGTISDEQYF
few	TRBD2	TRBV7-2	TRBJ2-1	TGTGCCAGCAGCTTAGCAGGGACTAGTCACAATGAGCAGTTCTTC	CASSLAGTSHNEQFF
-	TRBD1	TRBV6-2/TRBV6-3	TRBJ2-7	TGTGCCAGCAAACCGATCGGACAGGCCTACGAGCAGTACTTC	CASKPIGQAYEQYF
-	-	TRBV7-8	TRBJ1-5	TGTGCCAGCAGCTTAGGGCAGGGTACCCAGCATTTT	CASSLGQGTQHF